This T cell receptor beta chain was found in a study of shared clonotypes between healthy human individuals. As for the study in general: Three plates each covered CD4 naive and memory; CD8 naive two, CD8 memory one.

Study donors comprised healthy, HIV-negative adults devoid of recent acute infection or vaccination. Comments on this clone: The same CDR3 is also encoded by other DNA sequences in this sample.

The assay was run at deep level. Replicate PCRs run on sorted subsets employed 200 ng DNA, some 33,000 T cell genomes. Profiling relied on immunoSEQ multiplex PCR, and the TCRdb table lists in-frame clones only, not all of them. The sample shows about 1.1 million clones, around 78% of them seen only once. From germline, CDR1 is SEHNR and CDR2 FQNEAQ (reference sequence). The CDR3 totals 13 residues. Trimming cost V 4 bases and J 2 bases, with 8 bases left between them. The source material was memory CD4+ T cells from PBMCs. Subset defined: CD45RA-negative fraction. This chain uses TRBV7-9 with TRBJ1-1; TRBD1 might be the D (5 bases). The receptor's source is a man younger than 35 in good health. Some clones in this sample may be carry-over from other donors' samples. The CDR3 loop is CASSSQVNTEAFF. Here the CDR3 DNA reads TGTGCCAGCAGCTCACAGGTAAACACTGAAGCTTTCTTT.